A selection of T cell receptor beta chains follows, all from one sample in a study of cytomegalovirus exposure and HLA in healthy donors. Generated by immunoSEQ multiplex PCR, the TCRdb table keeps only in-frame clones and is missing some. This sample yields roughly 99,000 clones, of which about 84% are seen a single time; about 2.2% belongs to the top ten. The sample consisted of PBMCs. These receptors were collected from a man aged 25 to 40 in good health and CMV-seronegative. CDR3s include the opening cysteine and the closing phenylalanine or tryptophan. A D gene is named only where the DNA matches it firmly. Some rows have no size entry. The others give once, few or many, or a class for an expanded clone.

J gene	D gene	clone size	V gene	CDR3 protein	CDR3 DNA
TRBJ2-7	TRBD1	few	TRBV10-1	CASSEGQGHHEQYF	TGCGCCAGCAGTGAAGGACAGGGTCACCACGAGCAGTACTTC
TRBJ2-1	TRBD2	.	TRBV9	CASSLTSGGAVEQFF	TGTGCCAGCAGCCTGACTAGCGGGGGGGCCGTTGAGCAGTTCTTC
TRBJ2-3	TRBD2	.	TRBV30	CASRLAGGLLTDTQYF	TGTGCCTCCAGACTAGCGGGGGGGCTATTGACAGATACGCAGTATTTT
TRBJ2-1	.	few	TRBV6-5	CASTSPWREQFF	TGTGCCAGCACTTCACCGTGGAGGGAGCAGTTCTTC
TRBJ1-5	TRBD1	.	TRBV28	CASSSVDRGRNQPQHF	TGTGCCAGCAGTTCCGTCGACAGGGGACGCAATCAGCCCCAGCATTTT
TRBJ2-1	.	.	TRBV29-1	CSVLPLGDEQFF	TGCAGCGTTTTACCCCTGGGCGATGAGCAGTTCTTC
TRBJ2-1	.	.	TRBV2	CASSVVGANNEQFF	TGTGCCAGCAGTGTGGTGGGGGCGAACAATGAGCAGTTCTTC
TRBJ2-5	.	.	TRBV7-2	CASSFGGTGKETQYF	TGTGCCAGCAGCTTCGGCGGGACCGGAAAAGAGACCCAGTACTTC
TRBJ1-6	.	few	TRBV6-5	CASSERTENSPLHF	TGTGCCAGCAGTGAAAGGACAGAGAATTCACCCCTCCACTTT
TRBJ2-3	TRBD1	.	TRBV5-1	CASSPGQTSTDTQYF	TGCGCCAGCAGCCCGGGACAGACCTCCACAGATACGCAGTATTTT
TRBJ1-5	.	.	TRBV19	CASSSRALDNQPQHF	TGTGCCAGTAGTTCCAGGGCGTTGGACAATCAGCCCCAGCATTTT